The clone carrying this T cell receptor (beta chain) was found a few times. Its antigen remains unidentified. The TCRbeta library was prepared with unique molecular identifiers. One entry per CDR3 protein results from TCRdb running MiXCR on the PCR reads. Here the sample spans around 440,000 distinct CDR3 sequences, around 16% being singletons. The source of the sample is a study of T-cell reconstitution after alpha-beta-depleted transplantation in children. Study-level findings and limits: In some patients, recipient T cells and intrathymic progenitors surviving conditioning explained high day-60 diversity.

Trimming took 9 bases from V and 7 from J, leaving 13 bases between them. Per the germline V gene, CDR1 is SNHLY and CDR2 is FYNNEI. This CDR3 region has 12 residues. This chain joins TRBV2 and TRBJ2-4; perhaps TRBD1 as D (6 bases). The specimen comprised PBMCs, mostly from graft donor cells, sampled 360 days after TCRalphabeta/CD19-depleted stem cell transplant. The clonotype originates from a boy in the first two years of life who had a stem cell transplant for Wiskott-Aldrich syndrome, so the T cells may come from the graft donor. The CDR3 DNA is TGTGCCAGTGGACAGAGAGTGAACATTCAGTACTTC. Translation gives CASGQRVNIQYF.